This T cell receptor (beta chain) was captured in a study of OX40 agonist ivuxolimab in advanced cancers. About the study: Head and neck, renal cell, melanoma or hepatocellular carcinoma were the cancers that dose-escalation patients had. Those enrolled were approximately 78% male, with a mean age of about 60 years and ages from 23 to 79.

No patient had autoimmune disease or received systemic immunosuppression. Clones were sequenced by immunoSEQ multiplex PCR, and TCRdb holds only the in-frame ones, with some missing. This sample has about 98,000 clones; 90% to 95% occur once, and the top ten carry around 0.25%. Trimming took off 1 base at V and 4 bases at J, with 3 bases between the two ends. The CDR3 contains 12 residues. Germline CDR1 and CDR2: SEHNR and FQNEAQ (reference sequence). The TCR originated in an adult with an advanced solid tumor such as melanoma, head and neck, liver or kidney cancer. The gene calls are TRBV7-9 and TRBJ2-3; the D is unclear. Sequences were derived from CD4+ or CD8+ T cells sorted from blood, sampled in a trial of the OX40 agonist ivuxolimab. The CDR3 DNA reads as TGTGCCAGCAGCTTAGTGGCAGATACGCAGTATTTT. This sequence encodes CASSLVADTQYF.